The subject of this entry is one T cell receptor (beta chain). What it binds is unknown. Next came a second PCR, run for about 7 to 12 cycles, which used a sample-barcoded 5' primer along with a J-beta primer mix. TCRdb re-derived calls from the 5' RACE reads in MiXCR, one entry per CDR3 protein. Of about 760,000 distinct CDR3 sequences listed, more than 55% are singletons. V lost 4 bases and J lost 11, with 26 bases in between. Germline CDR1 SGHDN, CDR2 FVKESK. There are 16 residues in the CDR3. The source of the sample is a study of blood T cells in healthy people across ages. Findings and limits, study-wide: Greater diversity and more naive CD4+ cells were seen in long-lived donors than in aged donors. Calculation of diversity from one million T cells yielded estimates considered to be underestimates.

Researchers report isolating at least 6 million PBMCs per sample. The sequenced sample consisted of blood. This chain joins TRBV14 and TRBJ1-1; TRBD1 might be the D (5 bases). This receptor was identified in a man aged 40-49 years in good health. The CDR3: CASSRERRGAFVVAFF. CDR3 bases: TGTGCCAGCAGCCGAGAAAGAAGGGGAGCGTTCGTAGTGGCTTTCTTT.